This entry lists 15 T cell receptor beta chains sequenced from one sample in a study of OX40 agonist ivuxolimab in advanced cancers. The library was made by the immunoSEQ multiplex PCR assay. Not all clones reach the TCRdb copy of this immuneACCESS table, which keeps in-frame sequences only. Checked studies attribute under half of the gap to unresolved V genes and leave the rest unexplained. The sample table records tens of thousands of clones; 80% to 90% of these occur just once. The top ten hold about 0.99% of the sample. The sequencing used CD4+ or CD8+ T cells sorted from blood, collected in a trial of the OX40 agonist ivuxolimab. These receptors all stem from an adult with an advanced solid tumor such as melanoma, head and neck, liver or kidney cancer.

This chain joins TRBV6-1 and TRBJ1-2, with 8 bases aligning to TRBD1. With 2 bases clipped from V and 8 bases from J, the junction kept 4 bases outside the gene matches. The germline V gene has CDR1 MNHNS and CDR2 SASEGT. The CDR3 contains 13 residues. CDR3 sequence reads: CASSEQGAEGYTF. The CDR3 DNA reads TGTGCCAGCAGTGAACAGGGGGCGGAGGGCTACACCTTC.

The chain carries TRBV6-1 and TRBJ2-7; perhaps TRBD1 as D (5 bases). Trimming shortened V by 4 bases and J by 6 bases, and 13 bases separated the two germline ends. Germline V gives CDR1 MNHNS, CDR2 SASEGT. This CDR3 spans 13 amino acids. Written as DNA, the CDR3 is TGTGCCAGCAGTGTAGTCAGGGAACTCGAGCAGTACTTC. Amino acids: CASSVVRELEQYF.

The rearrangement uses TRBV2 and TRBJ2-5; no reliable D call. The germline V gene has CDR1 SNHLY and CDR2 FYNNEI. The CDR3 spans 14 residues. V lost 3 bases and J lost 7, with 15 bases in between. The CDR3 DNA sequence: TGTGCCAGCAGTGACCAGGCGGTCCATTGGACCCAGTACTTC. This codes for CASSDQAVHWTQYF.

This rearrangement joins TRBV11-3 to TRBJ1-6; 7 nucleotides agree with TRBD1. The germline CDR1 and CDR2 sequences are SGHNT and YENEEA. This CDR3 spans 18 amino acids. The J segment lost 7 bases and the V segment lost 3 bases, leaving 15 bases of the junction unmatched. In DNA form, the CDR3 reads TGTGCCAGCAGCTTTCCCCGGGACAGTGGGGGATTGAATTCACCCCTCCACTTT. Protein product: CASSFPRDSGGLNSPLHF.

This clone occurred once. The J gene is TRBJ2-7, the V gene TRBV29-1, with a weak D call TRBD2 (5 bases). Trimming removed 7 bases at V and 1 base at J, with 11 bases between. From germline, CDR1 is SQVTM and CDR2 ANQGSEA. The CDR3 length is 12 residues. The CDR3 nucleotides read TGCAGCGCAGGACTGGATTCCTACGAGCAGTACTTC. This gives the protein CSAGLDSYEQYF.

The V and J genes are TRBV11-3 and TRBJ2-7; D uncertain. V was clipped by 1 base and J by 4 bases, with 5 bases between them. Germline CDR1 and CDR2: SGHNT and YENEEA. This CDR3 contains 12 residues. As DNA, the CDR3 is TGTGCCAGCAGCTTAGCAGAGTACGAGCAGTACTTC. It yields the protein CASSLAEYEQYF.

The CDR3 region has the DNA TGTGCCAGCAGGCGCGACGCCTCCTACGAGCAGTACTTC. Translated, it gives CASRRDASYEQYF. The chain recombines TRBV2 with TRBJ2-7; D is undetermined. V lost 6 bases, J lost 0 bases, and 9 bases lay in between. The CDR3 contains 13 residues. Per germline, CDR1 SNHLY and CDR2 FYNNEI.

V usage is TRBV6-1 and J usage is TRBJ2-2; the D is unclear. The CDR3 is made up of 14 amino acids. Germline V gene data show CDR1 as MNHNS and CDR2 as SASEGT. V shed 3 bases and J shed 5 bases, with 10 bases lying between them. The CDR3 here is CASSDPGWTGELFF. The CDR3 DNA reads TGTGCCAGCAGTGACCCGGGCTGGACCGGGGAGCTGTTTTTT.

J is TRBJ2-7 and V is TRBV7-2; D uncertain. The germline V and J ends were trimmed by 4 bases and 3 bases, with 4 bases remaining between them. CDR3 length: 11 residues. Germline V gene sequence: CDR1 SGHTA, CDR2 FQGNSA. The CDR3: CASSSRYEQYF. Here the CDR3 DNA reads TGTGCCAGCAGCTCCCGCTACGAGCAGTACTTC. Together with reference TRBV7-2 and TRBJ2-7, the CDR3 gives the full variable domain: GAGVSQSPSNKVTEKGKDVELRCDPISGHTALYWYRQSLGQGLEFLIYFQGNSAPDKSGLPSDRFSAERTGGSVSTLTIQRTQQEDSAVYLCASSSRYEQYFGPGTRLTVT.

V and J are TRBV4-2 and TRBJ1-1; no clear D gene. V was shortened by 0 bases and J by 3 bases, with 8 bases between the two germline ends. The CDR3 extends over 14 amino acids. Germline V lookup: CDR1 LGHNA, CDR2 YNFKEQ. Written as DNA, the CDR3 is TGTGCCAGCAGCCAAGACAGCAAGTACACTGAAGCTTTCTTT. It encodes CASSQDSKYTEAFF.

The chain couples TRBV5-1 to TRBJ2-1; TRBD2 agrees at 10 bases. The CDR3 contains 17 residues. Germline CDR1 is SGHRS and CDR2 is YFSETQ. The junction had 7 bases not matched to a gene; V was cut back by 0 bases and J by 4 bases. CDR3 coding DNA: TGCGCCAGCAGCTTGGCCGGGGCTAGCGGGGGTTACAATGAGCAGTTCTTC. This sequence encodes CASSLAGASGGYNEQFF.

The chain joins TRBV4-1 to TRBJ1-2; D unclear. V gave up 4 bases and J gave up 1 base, with 7 bases separating them. Germline CDR1 and CDR2: MGHRA and YSYEKL. The CDR3 runs to 13 residues. CDR3 DNA: TGCGCCAGCAGCCCGGACCTTAACTATGGCTACACCTTC. Amino acids: CASSPDLNYGYTF.

The chain joins TRBV7-6 to TRBJ2-1, with TRBD2 matching 13 bases. From germline, CDR1 is SGHVS and CDR2 FNYEAQ. The length of the CDR3 is 15 residues. The ends lost 3 bases at V and 9 bases at J; junction bases unmatched: 5. The CDR3 loop reads CASSFTSGGVVEQFF. The CDR3 DNA follows: TGTGCCAGCAGCTTTACTAGCGGGGGGGTGGTTGAGCAGTTCTTC.

CDR3: CASSATGPSGRGSYEQYF. CDR3 DNA sequence: TGTGCCAGCTCAGCAACAGGGCCTAGCGGGAGGGGCTCCTACGAGCAGTACTTC. V usage is TRBV18 and J usage is TRBJ2-7; 12 positions agree with TRBD2. The length of the CDR3 is 18 residues. Germline loops: CDR1 KGHSH, CDR2 LQKENI. The V segment lost 5 bases and the J segment 0 bases; nucleotides outside the gene matches: 11.

The chain is built from TRBV10-3 and TRBJ2-5, with TRBD1 identical over 8 bases. V shed 3 bases and J 1 base; nucleotides not matched to a gene: 7. Germline CDR1 ENHRY, CDR2 SYGVKD. CDR3 length: 16 amino acids. Written as DNA, the CDR3 is TGTGCCATCAGTGACACAGGGGGAAGGAGCCAAGAGACCCAGTACTTC. Its protein product is CAISDTGGRSQETQYF.